This T cell receptor (beta chain) was identified in a study of patients and donors after allogeneic stem cell transplantation. Turning to this clonotype: Possible read error: a much larger clone is one base away.

The CDR3 is 13 residues long. Germline loops: CDR1 SGHRS, CDR2 YFSETQ. TCRdb re-called the RT-PCR reads through MiXCR, storing one row per CDR3 protein. The table has hundreds of thousands of distinct CDR3 sequences, 16% seen once. Source material: blood, either unsorted or a sorted T cell fraction (not recorded which). The chain has TRBV5-1 and TRBJ1-2; D remains ambiguous. This receptor was taken from a human donor who was either an allogeneic HSCT recipient or a stem cell or donor lymphocyte infusion donor (not recorded which). It is not recorded whose cells these are; they may come from a transplant donor. The DNA of the CDR3 is TGCACCAGCAGCTTGGGAAAGGAAACTGGCTACACCTTC. Translation: CTSSLGKETGYTF.